Sequencing of this T cell receptor beta chain was carried out in a study of T-cell reconstitution after alpha-beta-depleted transplantation in children (TCRdb year 2016). In terms of the full investigation: Using TCR repertoire profiling, the study quantitatively followed how T-cell immune reconstitution unfolded in children after TCRalphabeta/CD19-depleted allogeneic hematopoietic cell transplantation. Beyond this particular receptor, the publication reports: The frequencies of hyperexpanded clones fell over the following months, and after one year, T-cell counts and TCRbeta diversity were mostly attributed to newly produced T cells. Apparently early alphabetaT-cell count recovery about two months after transplant reportedly relied on only several hundred rapidly expanded clones derived from non-depleted graft cells. In some patients, the high TCRbeta diversity seen at day 60 was put down to recipient T cells and intrathymic progenitors that had survived conditioning.

Relative to germline, V is missing 4 bases and J is missing 0 bases, with 8 bases of the junction outside any gene match. The germline V gene (reference sequence) yields DFQATT for CDR1 and SNEGSKA for CDR2. From its cysteine to its phenylalanine, the CDR3 spans 15 amino acids. The DNA shown is the 45-base CDR3, in frame from base 1. This clonotype occurred many times. What antigen it recognizes has not been identified. Base-call qualities are not available, and no considerably larger clone is one nucleotide away. The treatment or condition label, as the study defines it: allogeneic hematopoietic cell transplantation with graft depleted of TCRalphabeta T cells and CD19 B cells. Transplant recipients were children who received TCRalphabeta/CD19-depleted allogeneic hematopoietic cell grafts. The library relied on PCR. TCRdb names Illumina HiSeq 2500 as the instrument used. To normalize quantification of the TCRbeta repertoire, the TCR libraries were built with molecular barcoding that relied on unique molecular identifiers. TCRdb cleaned the public reads at Q25 with fastp, built clones with MiXCR and kept in-frame beta chains. Identical CDR3 proteins give one entry, which carries the most common genes and DNA. This sample lists around 670,000 distinct CDR3 sequences; about an eighth were detected once. The leading ten clones occupy around 0.76% of the sample.

The sequence derives from a girl aged 2 to 10 with congenital amegakaryocytic thrombocytopenia, due to receive a stem cell transplant. The V gene is TRBV20-1 and the J gene is TRBJ2-7, with 8 central nucleotides matching TRBD2. Sequencing used PBMCs, obtained before TCRalphabeta/CD19-depleted stem cell transplant. The DNA sequence reads TGCAGTGCTAAGAGGTCACTAGCGGTCTCCTACGAGCAGTACTTC. Its translation reads: CSAKRSLAVSYEQYF.